The subject of this entry is one T cell receptor (beta chain). The germline CDR1 and CDR2 sequences are SNHLY and FYNNEI. J lost 2 bases, V lost 5 bases, and 5 bases had no gene match. This CDR3 has 14 residues. This entry is derived from a study of radiotherapy plus CTLA-4 blockade in lung cancer. Here immunoSEQ multiplex PCR was the method, and the copy in TCRdb shows in-frame clones only, minus some. This sample carries more than 90,000 clones, about four fifths of them seen once, and the ten largest clones take approximately 5.5%. The sample in question was peripheral blood, obtained from a patient treated with radiotherapy plus ipilimumab. The genes are TRBV2 and TRBJ2-7; 8 positions match TRBD1. The receptor was derived from a human donor with non-small cell lung cancer who had a partial response to radiotherapy plus ipilimumab. The DNA of the CDR3 is TGTGCCAGCAGTCCGGGACAGGCGACCTACGAGCAGTACTTC. It yields the protein CASSPGQATYEQYF.